This TCR beta chain derives from a study of blood T cells in healthy people across ages. The second PCR ran about 6 to 12 cycles with a sample-barcoded 5' primer and J-beta primers. Each of the cDNA molecules was tagged by a template-switch adaptor with 12 random nucleotides. TCRdb processed the 5' RACE reads anew with MiXCR; each CDR3 protein has one entry. The sample carries roughly 1,100,000 distinct CDR3 sequences, under 30% recorded once. This clonotype was counted only a few times. There are 12 residues in the CDR3. Germline V gives CDR1 SGHTA, CDR2 FQGNSA. With 2 bases removed from V and 10 bases from J, the gap between germline ends came to 9 bases. A further study also used this sample, focusing on T cells of mothers and their children. That source reports: A few healthy Caucasian mothers served as donors, and their six children did as well. Per mother, over 9 million TCR beta CDR3 reads were obtained; per child, approximately 3.3 million.

V usage is TRBV7-2 and J usage is TRBJ2-4; D is unclear. Sequencing input: blood. This clonotype was obtained from a girl aged 2-10 years in good health. In DNA, the CDR3 is TGTGCCAGCAGCTTACTCCCTCCAATTCAGTACTTC. It is translated as CASSLLPPIQYF.